This TCR beta chain comes out of a study of T cell responses to AZD1222 COVID-19 vaccine. Study details: Researchers grouped second doses given at about 4 or about 12 weeks into one pool. Study-wide findings and caveats: White British donors predominated, females outnumbered males, and clonal diversity was possibly underestimated.

Notes on this clone: No antigen is known for it.

The germline V gene has CDR1 MNHEY and CDR2 SMNVEV (reference sequence). There are 14 residues in the CDR3. V lost 0 bases and J lost 11, with 16 bases in between. The method was immunoSEQ multiplex PCR; TCRdb's version includes in-frame clones alone and lacks a portion of them. Seen here are about 120,000 clones, 75% to 95% observed once, and the top ten hold roughly 5.7%. This TCR was sampled from an adult in good health. This material consisted of peripheral blood, taken on day 0 of AZD1222 vaccination. The chain uses TRBV27 and TRBJ1-1, with a tentative D call TRBD1 (5 bases). Written as DNA, the CDR3 is TGTGCCAGCAGTTTATCGAACCAGGGTAGTGACGCTTTCTTT. This codes for CASSLSNQGSDAFF.